A selection of T cell receptor beta chains follows, all from one sample in a study of blood T cell repertoires in COVID-19. Generated by immunoSEQ multiplex PCR, the TCRdb table keeps only in-frame clones and is missing some. The sample lists 300,000 to 400,000 clones; 80% to 90% were seen once. The sequenced material came from peripheral blood. These receptors originate from a man in his thirties or forties with COVID-19, enrolled during active disease. Both conserved end residues are part of each CDR3. Fields, in order: clone size, D gene, V gene, J gene, CDR3 protein, CDR3 DNA. The D gene is left open where the match is weak. Size is stated for part of the rows, as once, few or many counts, or as a class when the clone is expanded.

NA,TRBD2,TRBV5-1,TRBJ2-1,CASSLVAGRGNEQFF,TGCGCCAGCAGCTTGGTGGCAGGGCGGGGGAATGAGCAGTTCTTC
NA,NA,TRBV7-2,TRBJ1-4,CASSPEGYNEKLFF,TGTGCCAGCAGCCCAGAGGGTTATAATGAAAAACTGTTTTTT
NA,NA,TRBV4-3,TRBJ2-7,CASSQGQATSYEQYF,TGCGCCAGCAGCCAAGGACAGGCTACCTCCTACGAGCAGTACTTC
NA,TRBD2,TRBV24-1,TRBJ2-2,CATSVIGTTNTGELFF,TGTGCCACCAGCGTGATTGGGACTACGAACACCGGGGAGCTGTTTTTT
NA,TRBD1,TRBV30,TRBJ1-2,CAWSLGQPRNYGYTF,TGTGCCTGGAGTCTGGGACAGCCAAGGAACTATGGCTACACCTTC
NA,NA,TRBV27,TRBJ2-1,CASSLSHLGVSYNEQFF,TGTGCCAGCAGTTTATCCCACCTAGGGGTCTCCTACAATGAGCAGTTCTTC
NA,NA,TRBV7-9,TRBJ1-2,CALNKEGGFLENYGYTF,TGTGCCCTAAATAAGGAAGGAGGCTTCTTAGAGAACTATGGCTACACCTTC
once,NA,TRBV2,TRBJ2-7,CASNERAGQGLYEQYF,TGTGCCAGCAACGAGCGGGCAGGCCAGGGCCTTTACGAGCAGTACTTC
NA,NA,TRBV21-1,TRBJ1-5,CASSETGLSQPQHF,TGTGCCAGCAGCGAAACAGGGCTCAGTCAGCCCCAGCATTTT
once,NA,TRBV3-1/TRBV3-2,TRBJ2-3,CASMLGGADTQYF,TGTGCCAGCATGTTAGGAGGCGCAGATACGCAGTATTTT
NA,NA,TRBV3-1/TRBV3-2,TRBJ1-6,CASSQDLTGQVYSPLHF,TGTGCCAGCAGCCAAGACCTAACGGGACAAGTTTATTCACCCCTCCACTTT
NA,NA,TRBV6-2/TRBV6-3,TRBJ1-1,CASSYVTANTEAFF,TGTGCCAGCAGTTACGTGACAGCGAACACTGAAGCTTTCTTT
NA,NA,TRBV6-5,TRBJ1-1,CASNKLGWNTEAFF,TGTGCCAGCAACAAACTCGGGTGGAACACTGAAGCTTTCTTT
NA,NA,TRBV4-2,TRBJ1-1,CASSQDLGNTEAFF,TGTGCCAGCAGCCAAGATCTAGGGAACACTGAAGCTTTCTTT
NA,TRBD1,TRBV6-2/TRBV6-3,TRBJ2-2,CASSLRGRYTGELFF,TGTGCCAGCAGTTTAAGGGGGCGATACACCGGGGAGCTGTTTTTT
NA,TRBD1,TRBV28,TRBJ1-1,CASSPGTANTEAFF,TGTGCCAGCAGCCCCGGGACAGCGAACACTGAAGCTTTCTTT
NA,NA,TRBV18,TRBJ1-1,CASSPRGTVKWGYGAFF,TGTGCCAGCTCACCACGGGGCACCGTGAAGTGGGGTTATGGAGCTTTCTTT
NA,TRBD1,TRBV11-3,TRBJ2-1,CASSLEGGPYNEQFF,TGTGCCAGCAGCTTAGAAGGGGGCCCCTACAATGAGCAGTTCTTC
NA,NA,TRBV18,TRBJ1-5,CASSPQPSSNQPQHF,TGTGCCAGCTCACCACAGCCTAGTAGCAATCAGCCCCAGCATTTT
few,TRBD1,TRBV4-2,TRBJ1-5,CASSQERTGEHQPQHF,TGTGCCAGCAGCCAAGAACGGACAGGGGAGCATCAGCCCCAGCATTTT
NA,NA,TRBV19,TRBJ1-5,CASTPTEGRSQPQHF,TGTGCCAGTACCCCGACAGAAGGGCGCAGTCAGCCCCAGCATTTT
NA,TRBD1,TRBV19,TRBJ2-7,CASSRQGREQYF,TGTGCCAGTAGCCGACAGGGAAGGGAGCAGTACTTC
NA,NA,TRBV3-1/TRBV3-2,TRBJ2-1,CASSPTGIQVYEQFF,TGTGCCAGCAGCCCGACGGGTATACAGGTGTACGAGCAGTTCTTC
NA,TRBD2,TRBV7-2,TRBJ2-1,CASSFVAGAEYNEQFF,TGTGCCAGCAGCTTTGTAGCGGGGGCCGAGTACAATGAGCAGTTCTTC
NA,TRBD1,TRBV11-3,TRBJ2-1,CASSFFRTGYNEQFF,TGTGCCAGCAGCTTTTTCCGGACAGGGTATAATGAGCAGTTCTTC
NA,TRBD1,TRBV3-1/TRBV3-2,TRBJ1-5,CASSHRGIQPQHF,TGTGCCAGCAGCCACAGGGGGATTCAGCCCCAGCATTTT
NA,NA,TRBV2,TRBJ1-1,CASTARGNTEAFF,TGTGCCAGCACCGCGCGGGGGAACACTGAAGCTTTCTTT